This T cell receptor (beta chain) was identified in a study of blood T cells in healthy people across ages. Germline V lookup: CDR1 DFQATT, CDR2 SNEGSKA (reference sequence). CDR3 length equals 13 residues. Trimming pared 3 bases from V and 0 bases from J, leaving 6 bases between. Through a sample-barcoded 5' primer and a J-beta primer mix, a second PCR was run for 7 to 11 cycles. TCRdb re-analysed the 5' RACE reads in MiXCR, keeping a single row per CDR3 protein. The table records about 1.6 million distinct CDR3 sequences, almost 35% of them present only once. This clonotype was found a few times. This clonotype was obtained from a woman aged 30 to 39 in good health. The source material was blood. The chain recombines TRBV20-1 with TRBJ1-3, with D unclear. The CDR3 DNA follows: TGCAGTGCTAGTGGACGCTCTGGAAACACCATATATTTT. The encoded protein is CSASGRSGNTIYF.